This is a list of T cell receptor beta chains from one sample in a study of long-term antiretroviral therapy in people with HIV. Clones were read by immunoSEQ multiplex PCR, and TCRdb kept only the in-frame ones, dropping some. The profile shows about 27,000 clones, roughly 80% of them singletons. The sequencing used unsorted PBMCs, collected 2.1 years after starting antiretroviral therapy. These receptor sequences come from a man aged 25-45 years with HIV. The CDR3 runs from the conserved cysteine through the conserved F or W. A D gene is named only where the DNA matches it firmly. Where a row states a size, it is once, few, many or the class of an expanded clone; other rows omit it.

d_gene	abundance	j_gene	v_gene	CDR3aa	CDR3nt
-	-	TRBJ1-1	TRBV9	CASSVGTELMNTEAFF	TGTGCCAGCAGCGTAGGGACAGAGCTAATGAACACTGAAGCTTTCTTT
-	-	TRBJ1-2	TRBV6-5	CASTYGGLGYTF	TGTGCCAGCACCTACGGGGGGCTTGGCTACACCTTC
-	-	TRBJ1-1	TRBV6-5	CASSYSGSLTEAFF	TGTGCCAGCAGTTACTCAGGGAGCTTGACTGAAGCTTTCTTT
-	-	TRBJ2-3	TRBV11-3	CASSLGGRTDTQYF	TGTGCCAGCAGCTTAGGCGGGCGCACAGATACGCAGTATTTT
TRBD2	-	TRBJ2-2	TRBV9	CASSPTRRAGGLGTGELFF	TGTGCCAGCAGTCCTACTAGACGGGCGGGGGGGCTGGGCACCGGGGAGCTGTTTTTT
-	-	TRBJ2-5	TRBV28	CASSLGGTVETQYF	TGTGCCAGCAGTTTGGGGGGGACAGTAGAGACCCAGTACTTC
-	-	TRBJ1-2	TRBV6-5	CASSYGVDPNYGYTF	TGTGCCAGCAGTTACGGTGTTGATCCTAACTATGGCTACACCTTC
-	once	TRBJ2-7	TRBV6-6	CASSQRQANAYEQYF	TGTGCCAGCAGTCAGAGACAGGCCAATGCGTACGAGCAGTACTTC
TRBD2	-	TRBJ2-5	TRBV6-5	CATQAGGETQYF	TGTGCCACCCAAGCGGGGGGGGAGACCCAGTACTTC
-	-	TRBJ2-1	TRBV29-1	CSVVGPRENEQFF	TGCAGCGTTGTAGGACCTCGGGAGAATGAGCAGTTCTTC
-	-	TRBJ2-3	TRBV5-1	CASSLGLTDTQYF	TGCGCCAGCAGCTTGGGTCTGACAGATACGCAGTATTTT
TRBD1	once	TRBJ2-7	TRBV10-3	CAISDIKDRSGDEQYF	TGTGCCATCAGTGACATCAAGGACAGGTCTGGGGACGAGCAGTACTTC
-	once	TRBJ1-6	TRBV5-1	CASSSGLTNSPLHF	TGCGCCAGCAGCTCCGGACTGACGAATTCACCCCTCCACTTT
TRBD2	-	TRBJ2-7	TRBV28	CASSFEAGVKVEQYF	TGTGCCAGCAGTTTCGAAGCGGGAGTGAAAGTTGAGCAGTACTTC
-	-	TRBJ1-6	TRBV7-2	CASSPWTERGSPLHF	TGTGCCAGCAGTCCCTGGACGGAGAGAGGGTCACCCCTCCACTTT
TRBD1	-	TRBJ2-7	TRBV27	CASSLYGTGKQYF	TGTGCCAGCAGTTTATACGGGACAGGGAAGCAGTACTTC
-	-	TRBJ2-7	TRBV5-8	CASSPRGRKTYEQYF	TGTGCCAGCAGCCCTCGGGGCCGGAAGACCTACGAGCAGTACTTC
-	-	TRBJ2-1	TRBV9	CASSYTYNEQFF	TGTGCCAGCAGCTATACCTACAATGAGCAGTTCTTC
TRBD1	-	TRBJ2-2	TRBV19	CASSVRGTGGTGELFF	TGTGCCAGTAGTGTGAGAGGGACAGGGGGGACCGGGGAGCTGTTTTTT
-	-	TRBJ1-4	TRBV28	CASSALTGSLGEKLFF	TGTGCCAGCAGTGCCTTGACAGGATCCTTAGGTGAAAAACTGTTTTTT
-	-	TRBJ2-7	TRBV6-5	CASSYRATSNEQYF	TGTGCCAGCAGTTACAGGGCTACCTCCAACGAGCAGTACTTC
-	-	TRBJ1-2	TRBV28	CASGGYTF	TGTGCCAGTGGTGGCTACACCTTC